This T cell receptor beta chain was obtained from a study of cytomegalovirus exposure and HLA in healthy donors. Nominal health characterized the donors when sampled, though unrecorded immune exposures were likely. Findings and limits, study-wide: Later analysis identified a missense DCLRE1C variant that was linked to TCR beta V- and J-gene trimming.

A remark on this clone: The antigen is undetermined.

The CDR3 runs to 15 residues. The germline CDR1 and CDR2 sequences are SGHDT and YYEEEE. Trimming shortened V by 4 bases and J by 3 bases, and 14 bases separated the two germline ends. Primers included in the PCR were 60 Vbeta and 13 Jbeta primers. Measured with immunoSEQ multiplex PCR; TCRdb has only the in-frame clones, and not every one. This table has about 130,000 clones, 80% appearing once. This TCR was recovered from a man aged 25-45 years in good health and CMV-seronegative. The chain recombines TRBV5-6 with TRBJ1-5, with D perhaps matching TRBD1 (5 bases). The sample comprised PBMCs. Here the CDR3 reads CASSLAQGFNQPQHF. DNA of the CDR3: TGTGCCAGCAGCCTTGCTCAGGGTTTCAATCAGCCCCAGCATTTT.